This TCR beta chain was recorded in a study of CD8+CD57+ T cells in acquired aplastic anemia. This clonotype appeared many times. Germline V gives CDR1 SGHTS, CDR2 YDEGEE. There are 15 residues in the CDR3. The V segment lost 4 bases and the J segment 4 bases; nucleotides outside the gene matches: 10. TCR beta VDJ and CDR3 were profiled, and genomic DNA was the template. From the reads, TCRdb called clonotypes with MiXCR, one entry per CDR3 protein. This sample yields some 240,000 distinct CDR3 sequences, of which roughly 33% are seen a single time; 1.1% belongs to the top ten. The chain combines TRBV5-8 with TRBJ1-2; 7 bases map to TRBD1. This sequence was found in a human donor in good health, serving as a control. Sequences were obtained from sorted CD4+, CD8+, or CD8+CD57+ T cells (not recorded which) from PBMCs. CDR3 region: CASSPTSTGSYGYTF. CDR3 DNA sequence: TGTGCCAGCAGCCCTACATCGACAGGGTCCTATGGCTACACCTTC.